Listed below are T cell receptor beta chains from one sample, sequenced in a study of cytomegalovirus exposure and HLA in healthy donors. The protocol was immunoSEQ multiplex PCR, while the TCRdb copy is restricted to in-frame clones and leaves out a portion. The sample yields some 100,000 clones, approximately 89% seen once. The sample comprised PBMCs. Receptors originate from a man aged 18 to 29 in good health and CMV-seronegative. Each CDR3 is given with its conserved first and last residue. Clone size is shown for a subset of rows, as once, few, many or a class of expanded clone.

CDR3: CSVAGQYLETQYF; V: TRBV29-1; length: 13; size: once; J: TRBJ2-5
CDR3: CSVSRVGDIQYF; V: TRBV29-1; length: 12; size: .; J: TRBJ2-4
CDR3: CASSRGDSSSGNTIYF; V: TRBV18; length: 16; size: .; J: TRBJ1-3
CDR3: CASSDAGGQPQHF; V: TRBV7-6; length: 13; size: .; J: TRBJ1-5
CDR3: CASSLAGLKETQYF; V: TRBV5-6; length: 14; size: .; J: TRBJ2-5
CDR3: CASSATGGRNQPQHF; V: TRBV10-2; length: 15; size: few; J: TRBJ1-5
CDR3: CASSRKGTASTDTQYF; V: TRBV18; length: 16; size: once; J: TRBJ2-3
CDR3: CATQNYGYTF; V: TRBV28; length: 10; size: .; J: TRBJ1-2
CDR3: CASSSSLNRGTQPQHF; V: TRBV27; length: 16; size: .; J: TRBJ1-5
CDR3: CASSGTGGRYGYTF; V: TRBV19; length: 14; size: once; J: TRBJ1-2
CDR3: CASRKGETQYF; V: TRBV13; length: 11; size: .; J: TRBJ2-5
CDR3: CASSLSPSGGGYEQYF; V: TRBV5-6; length: 16; size: .; J: TRBJ2-7
CDR3: CASSWTSGRGTDTQYF; V: TRBV5-1; length: 16; size: .; J: TRBJ2-3
CDR3: CASSWTGGVHEQYF; V: TRBV14; length: 14; size: .; J: TRBJ2-7
CDR3: CASSLFTGDRAFF; V: TRBV11-3; length: 13; size: .; J: TRBJ1-1
CDR3: CASSLMTSGRSNEQFF; V: TRBV7-6; length: 16; size: .; J: TRBJ2-1
CDR3: CASRRLAGVYEQYF; V: TRBV28; length: 14; size: .; J: TRBJ2-7
CDR3: CASSRMDRDNQPQHF; V: TRBV27; length: 15; size: few; J: TRBJ1-5
CDR3: CASSPAGTLPYEQYF; V: TRBV6-5; length: 15; size: .; J: TRBJ2-7
CDR3: CASSQTVNTEAFF; V: TRBV7-7; length: 13; size: .; J: TRBJ1-1
CDR3: CASSMDREAGNTIYF; V: TRBV19; length: 15; size: .; J: TRBJ1-3
CDR3: CASSLLPGQGMGEQYF; V: TRBV7-9; length: 16; size: few; J: TRBJ2-7
CDR3: CASSLGRYEQFF; V: TRBV13; length: 12; size: .; J: TRBJ2-1